This entry lists 4 T cell receptor beta chains sequenced from one sample in a study of blood T cell repertoires in COVID-19. Measured with immunoSEQ multiplex PCR; TCRdb has only the in-frame clones, and not every one. The sample contains about 70,000 clones, 82% of which appear only once. Input material: peripheral blood. These receptors originate from a woman aged 55-69 years with acute or convalescent COVID-19.

V is TRBV24-1 and J is TRBJ2-1; 8 bases align to TRBD2. Germline lookup yields CDR1 KGHDR and CDR2 SFDVKD. V shed 4 bases and J 5 bases; nucleotides not matched to a gene: 3. The CDR3 runs to 14 residues. The CDR3 region is CATSDTSGNNEQFF. In DNA form, the CDR3 reads TGTGCCACCAGTGACACTAGCGGAAACAATGAGCAGTTCTTC.

The V and J genes are TRBV10-3 and TRBJ1-2; D is unresolved. The CDR3 consists of 15 residues. With 3 bases removed from V and 8 bases from J, the gap between germline ends came to 19 bases. Germline CDR1 is ENHRY and CDR2 is SYGVKD. The CDR3 region has the DNA TGTGCCATCAGTGACCCCCTAGCGGGCACGAAAGGCTACACCTTC. It specifies CAISDPLAGTKGYTF.

The rearrangement uses TRBV10-1 and TRBJ2-5, with a weak D call TRBD1 (6 bases). V lost 7 bases, J lost 0 bases, and 18 bases lay in between. Germline V lookup: CDR1 WNHNN, CDR2 SYGVQD (reference sequence). This CDR3 comprises 16 residues. The CDR3 is CASTKTWTEYQETQYF. The CDR3 nucleotides read TGCGCCAGCACCAAGACCTGGACAGAGTACCAAGAGACCCAGTACTTC.

V gene TRBV10-3 combines with J gene TRBJ2-5, with TRBD2 matching over 10 bases. Losses at the gene ends were 4 bases for V and 1 base for J; bases not matched to a gene: 6. Germline CDR1 and CDR2: ENHRY and SYGVKD. The CDR3 has 16 residues. CDR3 sequence reads: CAISGLASGGQETQYF. In nucleotides, the CDR3 is TGTGCCATCAGTGGTTTGGCTAGCGGGGGCCAAGAGACCCAGTACTTC.